This TCR beta chain is from a study of cytomegalovirus exposure and HLA in healthy donors. The CDR3 is made up of 15 amino acids. The germline V gene has CDR1 MRHNA and CDR2 SNTAGT. V dropped 8 bases and J dropped 3; count of bases not matched to a gene: 8. PCR was performed using 60 Vbeta and 13 Jbeta primers. Assay: immunoSEQ multiplex PCR; the TCRdb copy retains only in-frame clones and omits some. Of 130,000 or so clones in the sample, over 8% were seen once. Findings and caveats of the study: Analysis was carried out at a later point, and it linked a missense DCLRE1C variant to TCR beta V- and J-gene trimming. In vitro work confirmed that a few CMV-associated chains recognize CMV antigens. Cytomegalovirus status was reportedly diagnosed by the classifier with high specificity and sensitivity. What a later analysis showed was that several of the most significant clusters appeared linked to common viral pathogens.

For this clone: Its antigen remains unidentified.

This clonotype originated in a man aged 35 to 55 in good health and CMV-seronegative. The rearrangement links TRBV6-4 to TRBJ2-1, with 9 bases aligning to TRBD2. The sequencing sample was made of PBMCs. The CDR3 DNA reads as TGTGCCAGCCGCGAGAATAGCGGGGGCTACAATGAGCAGTTCTTC. Protein: CASRENSGGYNEQFF.